A selection of T cell receptor beta chains follows, all from one sample in a study of blood T cell repertoires in COVID-19. Sequencing was performed with immunoSEQ multiplex PCR; in TCRdb, only in-frame clones are kept and a portion is missing. Found here are roughly 67,000 clones, roughly 90% of them singletons; the top ten hold approximately 4.4%. What was sequenced was peripheral blood. These receptors all stem from a man aged 50-60 years with active COVID-19. Each CDR3 is given with its conserved first and last residue. The D gene is left open where the match is weak. Clone sizes are given selectively: once, few, many, or a class where the clone is expanded.

J gene: TRBJ2-1; clone size: -; D gene: TRBD2; V gene: TRBV7-9; CDR3 protein: CASSLPHRLAGSYNEQFF; CDR3 DNA: TGTGCCAGCAGCTTACCCCATCGACTAGCGGGATCCTACAATGAGCAGTTCTTC
J gene: TRBJ2-7; clone size: -; D gene: TRBD1; V gene: TRBV7-3; CDR3 protein: CASSLIGTGAYEQYF; CDR3 DNA: TGTGCCAGCAGCTTAATCGGGACAGGGGCCTACGAGCAGTACTTC
J gene: TRBJ2-5; clone size: -; D gene: -; V gene: TRBV18; CDR3 protein: CASSPLGAGETQYF; CDR3 DNA: TGTGCCAGCTCACCCCTGGGGGCTGGCGAGACCCAGTACTTC
J gene: TRBJ2-3; clone size: -; D gene: -; V gene: TRBV7-2; CDR3 protein: CASSGEARGDTQYF; CDR3 DNA: TGTGCCAGCAGCGGGGAGGCCCGTGGGGATACGCAGTATTTT
J gene: TRBJ2-1; clone size: few; D gene: -; V gene: TRBV6-4; CDR3 protein: CASSEQLERASYNEQFF; CDR3 DNA: TGTGCCAGCAGTGAACAATTAGAGCGGGCTTCCTACAATGAGCAGTTCTTC
J gene: TRBJ2-7; clone size: few; D gene: TRBD1; V gene: TRBV11-3; CDR3 protein: CASSLDGQGPYEQYF; CDR3 DNA: TGTGCCAGCAGCTTAGATGGACAGGGGCCCTACGAGCAGTACTTC
J gene: TRBJ2-1; clone size: -; D gene: -; V gene: TRBV7-2; CDR3 protein: CASRQGGGTYNEQFF; CDR3 DNA: TGTGCCAGCAGACAGGGGGGGGGAACCTACAATGAGCAGTTCTTC
J gene: TRBJ2-7; clone size: -; D gene: TRBD2; V gene: TRBV11-2; CDR3 protein: CASSLGLASYEQYF; CDR3 DNA: TGTGCCAGCAGCTTGGGACTAGCGTCCTACGAGCAGTACTTC
J gene: TRBJ2-2; clone size: -; D gene: -; V gene: TRBV19; CDR3 protein: CASRRTGELFF; CDR3 DNA: TGTGCCAGTAGGCGCACCGGGGAGCTGTTTTTT
J gene: TRBJ1-2; clone size: -; D gene: -; V gene: TRBV11-3; CDR3 protein: CASSPSGSGYTF; CDR3 DNA: TGTGCCAGCAGCCCCTCGGGGTCCGGCTACACCTTC